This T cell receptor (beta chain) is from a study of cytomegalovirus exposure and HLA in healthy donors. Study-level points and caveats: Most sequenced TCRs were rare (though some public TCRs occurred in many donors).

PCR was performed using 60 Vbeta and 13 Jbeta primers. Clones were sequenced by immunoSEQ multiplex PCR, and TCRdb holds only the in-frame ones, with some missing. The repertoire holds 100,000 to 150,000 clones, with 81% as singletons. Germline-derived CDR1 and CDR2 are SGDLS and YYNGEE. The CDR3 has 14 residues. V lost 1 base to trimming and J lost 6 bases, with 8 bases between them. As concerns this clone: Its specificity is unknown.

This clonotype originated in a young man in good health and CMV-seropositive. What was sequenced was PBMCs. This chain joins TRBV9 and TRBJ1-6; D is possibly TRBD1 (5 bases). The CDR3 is CASSVRQSNSPLHF. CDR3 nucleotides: TGTGCCAGCAGCGTAAGACAGAGTAATTCACCCCTCCACTTT.